These 21 T cell receptor beta chains originate from one sample sequenced in a study of blood T cells in healthy people across ages. PCR was performed a second time for about 6 to 12 cycles using a sample-barcoded 5' primer and a J-beta primer mix. TCRdb recomputed calls from the 5' RACE reads with MiXCR, one row per CDR3 protein. In the table there are over a million distinct CDR3 sequences, approximately 40% of which are singletons. The sample consisted of blood. These receptors all stem from a woman aged 18-35 years in good health.

The chain employs TRBV7-2 and TRBJ2-2; 9 bases are a match to TRBD1. Germline values: CDR1 SGHTA, CDR2 FQGNSA. CDR3 length equals 16 residues. The trim removed 5 bases at V and 4 bases at J, leaving 8 bases unmatched. CDR3 coding DNA: TGTGCCAGCAGCCCCCACGGGACAGGGAGCACCGGGGAGCTGTTTTTT. This sequence encodes CASSPHGTGSTGELFF.

This clonotype was detected a few times. This chain joins TRBV6-5 and TRBJ2-1; D gene unclear. Trimming cost V 2 bases and J 1 base, with 9 bases left between them. This CDR3 is built from 15 residues. Germline V lookup: CDR1 MNHEY, CDR2 SVGAGI. The CDR3 protein is CASSYIAKSYNEQFF. CDR3 in DNA: TGTGCCAGCAGTTACATCGCTAAATCCTACAATGAGCAGTTCTTC.

The chain recombines TRBV10-3 with TRBJ2-7; D unclear. V gave up 2 bases and J gave up 1 base, with 9 bases separating them. The CDR3 length is 14 residues. The V gene's germline CDR1 is ENHRY and CDR2 SYGVKD. DNA for the CDR3: TGTGCCATCAGTGAGGACGGAGATTCCTACGAGCAGTACTTC. The encoded protein is CAISEDGDSYEQYF.

The chain has TRBV12-3 or TRBV12-4 and TRBJ1-1; unclear D gene. The ends were cut back, 5 bases at V and 12 bases at J, with 10 bases in the middle. The CDR3 loop spans 10 amino acids. The CDR3 reads CASSPPGPFF. The CDR3 coding sequence is TGTGCCAGCAGTCCCCCAGGCCCTTTCTTT.

This chain links TRBV27 with TRBJ2-2; 14 positions agree with TRBD2. CDR3 length equals 20 residues. V shed 4 bases, J shed 1 base, and the junction held 11 bases outside the gene matches. From germline, CDR1 is MNHEY and CDR2 SMNVEV (reference sequence). The CDR3 nucleotides are TGTGCCAGCAGTTCTGGACTAGCGGGGGGCCCTTACCTGAACACCGGGGAGCTGTTTTTT. This gives the protein CASSSGLAGGPYLNTGELFF.

The V gene is TRBV10-3, the J gene TRBJ2-2; a weak D match, TRBD2 (6 bases). Germline CDR1 and CDR2: ENHRY and SYGVKD. The CDR3 loop spans 17 amino acids. V was clipped by 2 bases and J by 1 base, with 14 bases between them. Here the CDR3 reads CAISEIGGAQNTGELFF. CDR3 coding DNA: TGTGCCATCAGTGAGATAGGAGGGGCTCAGAACACCGGGGAGCTGTTTTTT.

This chain uses TRBV5-1 with TRBJ2-3; perhaps TRBD1 as D (7 bases). The V end lost 7 bases, the J end lost 3 bases, and 18 bases lay between the germline ends. This CDR3 is built from 15 residues. CDR1 is SGHRS, CDR2 YFSETQ, per germline. The CDR3 reads CASHQGGGATDTQYF. CDR3 DNA: TGCGCCAGCCACCAGGGGGGCGGGGCGACAGATACGCAGTATTTT.

CDR3 in DNA: TGTGCCAGCAGCTCGAGCGGGACGGGGAATGAGCAGTTCTTC. Amino acids: CASSSSGTGNEQFF. The rearrangement uses TRBV7-9 and TRBJ2-1, with 7 positions matching TRBD2. The CDR3 has 14 amino acids. Trimming cost V 4 bases and J 7 bases; bases outside gene matches: 7. Germline V lookup: CDR1 SEHNR, CDR2 FQNEAQ (reference sequence).

This clonotype was recorded many times. The chain combines TRBV9 with TRBJ2-5, with D maybe TRBD1 (6 bases). V was clipped by 4 bases and J by 3 bases, with 10 bases between them. The CDR3 extends over 13 amino acids. The germline V gene encodes CDR1 SGDLS and CDR2 YYNGEE. CDR3 DNA: TGTGCCAGCAGCCGAGGGACAAAAGAGACCCAGTACTTC. Its translation: CASSRGTKETQYF.

This clonotype was recorded only once. The chain carries TRBV5-5 and TRBJ1-1; 9 nucleotides align to TRBD1. CDR3 size: 14 residues. The trim removed 3 bases at V and 6 bases at J, leaving 6 bases unmatched. The V gene's germline CDR1 is SGHKS and CDR2 YYEKEE (reference sequence). The CDR3 DNA reads as TGTGCCAGCAGCTCGGGACAGGGAGGGTCTGAAGCTTTCTTT. Protein: CASSSGQGGSEAFF.

This clonotype was counted between two and nine times. The chain links TRBV15 to TRBJ2-1; TRBD2 matches at 7 bases. The J call may be in error: the DNA end matches TRBJ2-7 better. The CDR3 runs to 17 residues. CDR1 is LNHNV and CDR2 is YYDKDF in the germline V gene (reference sequence). The CDR3 bases are TGTGCCACCAGCAGAGAAGCGGCGGGAGTAGTCTACAATGAGCAGTACTTC. This sequence encodes CATSREAAGVVYNEQYF.

The chain uses TRBV29-1 and TRBJ2-2; D is undetermined. The CDR3 is made up of 13 amino acids. The germline CDR1 and CDR2 sequences are SQVTM and ANQGSEA. Trimming took off 7 bases at V and 4 bases at J, with 13 bases between the two ends. The CDR3: CSGNRASTGELFF. The DNA for the CDR3 is TGCAGCGGTAACCGGGCTTCCACCGGGGAGCTGTTTTTT.

Comment on this clonotype: A much larger clone differs by one base, so this may be a read error. The chain uses TRBV7-9 and TRBJ2-5; D is ambiguous. Germline V gives CDR1 SEHNR, CDR2 FQNEAQ (reference sequence). This CDR3 has 12 residues. The CDR3 DNA reads TGTGCCGGCAGCGACATGATGGAGACCCAGTACTTC. Residues: CAGSDMMETQYF.

This clonotype was recorded only once. The chain employs TRBV12-3 or TRBV12-4 and TRBJ2-5, with D perhaps given as TRBD1 or TRBD2 (6 bases each). This CDR3 is built from 14 residues. Deletions cut 1 base from V and 11 bases from J, with 17 bases between. CDR3 region: CASSLGGALNEQYF. The CDR3 DNA reads as TGTGCCAGCAGTTTAGGGGGGGCCCTCAATGAGCAGTACTTC.

The CDR3 reads CATSEGATGANVLTF. For the CDR3, the DNA is TGTGCCACATCCGAGGGGGCCACTGGGGCCAACGTCCTGACTTTC. V gene TRBV24-1 combines with J gene TRBJ2-6; 7 bases fit TRBD1. CDR1 KGHDR and CDR2 SFDVKD come from the germline V gene. CDR3 length: 15 residues. With V trimmed by 10 bases and J by 2 bases, 7 bases remained unmatched.

This chain uses TRBV7-9 with TRBJ2-5; no clear D. The CDR3 is made up of 15 amino acids. Germline V gene lookup returns CDR1 SEHNR and CDR2 FQNEAQ (reference sequence). Trimming took 5 bases from V and 5 from J, leaving 18 bases between them. CDR3 nucleotide sequence: TGTGCCAGCAGCCCCCTCGCCGGCAGGTTGGAGACCCAGTACTTC. Encoded protein: CASSPLAGRLETQYF.

The J gene is TRBJ2-4, the V gene TRBV27, with TRBD2 matching 9 bases. Gene TRBJ2-7 matches the end of the DNA better, so the J call may be wrong. Germline CDR1 MNHEY, CDR2 SMNVEV (reference sequence). The CDR3 has 15 residues. This CDR3 is CASSLRSGGTYEQYF. The CDR3 bases are TGTGCCAGCAGTTTAAGGAGCGGGGGGACCTACGAGCAGTACTTC.

The rearrangement uses TRBV2 and TRBJ2-5; 7 bases map to TRBD1. Germline CDR1 reads SNHLY; CDR2 reads FYNNEI. J was trimmed by 0 bases and V by 5 bases; bases with no gene match: 6. The CDR3 loop spans 15 amino acids. CDR3 DNA sequence: TGTGCCAGCAGTAAACAGGGGCAGGACCAAGAGACCCAGTACTTC. Protein product: CASSKQGQDQETQYF.

This rearrangement joins TRBV5-1 to TRBJ2-7, with D perhaps matching TRBD2 (6 bases). Trimming shortened V by 4 bases and J by 1 base, and 15 bases separated the two germline ends. This CDR3 comprises 15 residues. Germline V CDR1 and CDR2: SGHRS, YFSETQ. The CDR3 sequence: CASSPMGSGSYEQYF. For the CDR3, the DNA is TGCGCCAGCAGCCCCATGGGAAGCGGGTCCTACGAGCAGTACTTC.

The chain joins TRBV2 to TRBJ1-4; 10 bases match TRBD1. CDR3 length: 18 amino acids. Germline trimming cut 5 bases from V and 1 base from J; bases unmatched to any gene: 10. Germline CDR1 and CDR2: SNHLY and FYNNEI. Here the CDR3 reads CASSRTGGTYRTNEKLFF. CDR3 nucleotide sequence: TGTGCCAGCAGTCGGACAGGGGGAACCTATCGAACTAATGAAAAACTGTTTTTT. The entire variable domain, with the rest obtained from reference TRBV2 and TRBJ1-4, is as follows: EPEVTQTPSHQVTQMGQEVILRCVPISNHLYFYWYRQILGQKVEFLVSFYNNEISEKSEIFDDQFSVERPDGSNFTLKIRSTKLEDSAMYFCASSRTGGTYRTNEKLFFGSGTQLSVL.

The CDR3 coding sequence is TGCAGTGCTCCTTATGGATGGGATGGCTACACCTTC. As protein: CSAPYGWDGYTF. The chain employs TRBV20-1 and TRBJ1-2; D gene unclear. The CDR3 runs 12 residues. V dropped 5 bases and J dropped 6 bases, with 13 bases sitting between them. The germline CDR1 and CDR2 sequences are DFQATT and SNEGSKA (reference sequence).